This TCR beta chain was captured by sequencing in a study of cytomegalovirus exposure and HLA in healthy donors. Study context: Of the donors genotyped, about 390 in all, 75% to 85% fell in the Caucasian-associated ancestry cluster.

Note on this clone: Its antigen is still unknown.

The donors comprised healthy bone marrow donors. V lost 1 base to trimming and J lost 4 bases; unmatched junction nucleotides: 5. From germline, CDR1 is SGHAT and CDR2 FQDESV (reference sequence). This CDR3 is 15 amino acids long. Points from the study as a whole: Presence/absence analyses assumed roughly uniform sequencing depth across donors. About 87% or about 30% of the time was how often most TCR beta V segments were productive, according to an earlier analysis.

Vbeta (60) and Jbeta (13) primers were used in the PCR. Profiling relied on immunoSEQ multiplex PCR, and the TCRdb table lists in-frame clones only, not all of them. The sample records some 71,000 clones, 60% to 85% being singletons. This sequence joins TRBV11-1 and TRBJ1-1, with 8 nucleotides matching TRBD1. The clonotype originates from a man between 18 and 35 years old in good health and CMV-seronegative. Input material: PBMCs. The CDR3 loop reads CASSLEAGGLTEAFF. DNA of the CDR3: TGTGCCAGCAGCTTAGAGGCAGGGGGCCTCACTGAAGCTTTCTTT.